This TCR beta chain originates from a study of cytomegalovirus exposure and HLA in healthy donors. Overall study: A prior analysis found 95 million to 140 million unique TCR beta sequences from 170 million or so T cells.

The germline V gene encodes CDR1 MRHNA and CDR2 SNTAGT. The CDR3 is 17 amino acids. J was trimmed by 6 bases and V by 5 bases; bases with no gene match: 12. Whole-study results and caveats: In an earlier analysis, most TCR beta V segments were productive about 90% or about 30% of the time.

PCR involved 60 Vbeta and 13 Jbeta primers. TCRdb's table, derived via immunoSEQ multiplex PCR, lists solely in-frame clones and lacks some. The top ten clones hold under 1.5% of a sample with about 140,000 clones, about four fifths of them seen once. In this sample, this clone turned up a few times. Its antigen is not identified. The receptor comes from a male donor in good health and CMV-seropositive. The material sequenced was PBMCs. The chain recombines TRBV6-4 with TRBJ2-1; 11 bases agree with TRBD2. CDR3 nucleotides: TGTGCCAGCAGTCAATATTTTAGCGGGAGGGCTGGCAATGAGCAGTTCTTC. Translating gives CASSQYFSGRAGNEQFF.